This T cell receptor (beta chain) was captured by sequencing in a study of T cells after somatic rescue of genetic block. Libraries were prepared by immunoSEQ multiplex PCR; TCRdb keeps only in-frame clonotypes and omits some of them. The sample holds tens of thousands of clones, around 92% seen once. The CDR3 runs 19 residues. V lost 5 bases and J lost 0; bases outside the gene matches: 11. Germline V lookup: CDR1 SEHNR, CDR2 FQNEAQ (reference sequence). This sequence joins TRBV7-9 and TRBJ2-3, with 13 nucleotides matching TRBD2. Sample: peripheral blood mononuclear cells (PBMCs). This TCR derives from a man in his forties. CDR3 protein: CASSPGKGLAGESTDTQYF. CDR3 sequence (DNA): TGTGCCAGCAGCCCTGGAAAAGGACTAGCGGGGGAGAGCACAGATACGCAGTATTTT.